Following are 20 T cell receptor beta chains from one sample sequenced in a study of T cells in Graves' hyperthyroidism and ophthalmopathy. RNA transcripts yielded amplified TCR beta CDR3 regions. The study used the HTBI primer set for a first-round RT-PCR of the TCR CDR3. TCRdb reanalysed the multiplex PCR reads using MiXCR and keeps one entry per CDR3 protein. The sample yields a few hundred thousand distinct CDR3 sequences, about 46% seen once. Specimen: peripheral blood or thyroid tissue (not recorded which). The receptors were sampled from an adult woman with Graves' disease, either hyperthyroidism or ophthalmopathy (not recorded which).

With respect to this clonotype: This clone may be a read error of a much larger clone one base away. The chain carries TRBV7-9 and TRBJ1-2; perhaps TRBD1 as D (6 bases). The CDR3 contains 11 residues. CDR1 and CDR2 (germline): SEHNR, FQNEAQ (reference sequence). With 5 bases removed from V and 7 bases from J, the gap between germline ends came to 8 bases. CDR3 amino acids: CASSHRVGYTF. The CDR3 DNA reads as TGTGCCAGCAGCCACAGGGTTGGCTACACCTTC.

This clonotype showed up many times. The genes are TRBV6-5 and TRBJ2-6, with a tentative D call TRBD1 (6 bases). Trimming took 6 bases from V and 0 from J, leaving 15 bases between them. Germline V gene data show CDR1 as MNHEY and CDR2 as SVGAGI. The CDR3 loop spans 17 amino acids. The CDR3 spells CASRPTGTPSGANVLTF. The CDR3 DNA reads as TGTGCCAGCAGGCCTACCGGGACACCCTCTGGGGCCAACGTCCTGACTTTC.

The chain couples TRBV7-2 to TRBJ2-5; D is undetermined. The CDR3 is 14 residues long. V shed 5 bases and J shed 4 bases, with 14 bases lying between them. CDR1 and CDR2 from the germline V gene are SGHTA and FQGNSA. The CDR3 DNA sequence: TGTGCCAGCAGCCAAGGCTTCTTCTCAGAGACCCAGTACTTC. This encodes CASSQGFFSETQYF.

The chain recombines TRBV6-2 or TRBV6-3 with TRBJ1-2; D is unclear. The CDR3 totals 12 residues. Germline V gene lookup returns CDR1 MNHEY and CDR2 SVGEGT. V was cut by 8 bases and J by 2 bases, with 9 bases left in between. DNA of the CDR3: TGTGCCAGCGACGGATACAACTATGGCTACACCTTC. It is translated as CASDGYNYGYTF.

The gene calls are TRBV7-2 and TRBJ1-5; D is undetermined. The CDR3 has 13 amino acids. Germline loops: CDR1 SGHTA, CDR2 FQGNSA. Trimming took off 1 base at V and 6 bases at J, with 7 bases between the two ends. CDR3 sequence reads: CASSLGWSQPQHF. The CDR3 DNA follows: TGTGCCAGCAGCTTAGGTTGGTCTCAGCCCCAGCATTTT.

This clonotype came up a few times. The V gene is TRBV27, the J gene TRBJ2-7, with TRBD1 matching over 7 bases. The CDR3 covers 13 residues. Germline lookup yields CDR1 MNHEY and CDR2 SMNVEV (reference sequence). Germline trimming cut 2 bases from V and 6 bases from J; bases unmatched to any gene: 4. The CDR3 sequence is CASSLVQGTEQYF. In nucleotides, the CDR3 is TGTGCCAGCAGTTTAGTACAGGGGACCGAGCAGTACTTC.

This clonotype came up many times. The chain uses TRBV28 and TRBJ1-1; TRBD1 might be the D (5 bases). The germline V and J ends were trimmed by 2 bases and 10 bases, with 11 bases remaining between them. Germline V gives CDR1 MDHEN, CDR2 SYDVKM. CDR3 length: 12 amino acids. The CDR3 coding sequence is TGTGCCAGCAGTTTAAGGAAAGGGGTAGCTTTCTTT. It translates to CASSLRKGVAFF. Using reference TRBV28 and TRBJ1-1 for the parts outside the CDR3, the full variable domain is DVKVTQSSRYLVKRTGEKVFLECVQDMDHENMFWYRQDPGLGLRLIYFSYDVKMKEKGDIPEGYSVSREKKERFSLILESASTNQTSMYLCASSLRKGVAFFGQGTRLTVV.

The rearrangement links TRBV12-3 or TRBV12-4 to TRBJ1-2, with D possibly being TRBD1 (5 bases). The V end lost 5 bases, the J end lost 3 bases, and 7 bases lay between the germline ends. The CDR3 totals 12 residues. The DNA of the CDR3 is TGTGCCAGCAGTGGACAAGACTATGGCTACACCTTC. Its protein product is CASSGQDYGYTF.

At least ten counts were recorded for this clonotype. V usage is TRBV6-5 and J usage is TRBJ1-1; 7 nucleotides agree with TRBD1. V lost 2 bases to trimming and J lost 1 base; unmatched junction nucleotides: 4. CDR3 length: 15 residues. CDR1 MNHEY and CDR2 SVGAGI come from the germline V gene. The CDR3 spells CASSYPGQRNTEAFF. The CDR3 DNA sequence: TGTGCCAGCAGTTACCCGGGACAGAGGAACACTGAAGCTTTCTTT.

The genes are TRBV7-9 and TRBJ1-4; D is unclear. The CDR3 sequence is 12 residues long. Germline assignment: CDR1 SEHNR and CDR2 FQNEAQ (reference sequence). Deletions cut 0 bases from V and 12 bases from J, with 8 bases between. The CDR3 DNA reads as TGTGCCAGCAGCTTAGCGCGAGCAGAACTGTTTTTT. Its translation: CASSLARAELFF.

The rearrangement uses TRBV12-3 or TRBV12-4 and TRBJ1-2, with 9 bases fitting TRBD1. This CDR3 is 14 amino acids long. Trimming cost V 5 bases and J 1 base; bases outside gene matches: 2. The CDR3: CASSGTGSNYGYTF. The CDR3 DNA sequence: TGTGCCAGCAGTGGGACAGGGAGTAACTATGGCTACACCTTC.

This sequence joins TRBV19 and TRBJ1-6, with TRBD1 identical over 8 bases. Germline V lookup: CDR1 LNHDA, CDR2 SQIVND (reference sequence). The CDR3 consists of 17 residues. J gave up 6 bases and V 6 bases, and 13 bases lay outside the gene matches. The CDR3 sequence: CASRQRTGYEGNSPLHF. CDR3 DNA: TGTGCCAGTAGGCAACGGACAGGGTACGAGGGTAATTCACCCCTCCACTTT.

The rearrangement uses TRBV20-1 and TRBJ2-5; D is perhaps TRBD1 or TRBD2 (6 bases each). Trimming cost V 7 bases and J 1 base, with 10 bases left between them. This CDR3 contains 12 residues. Germline CDR1 and CDR2: DFQATT and SNEGSKA (reference sequence). The DNA for the CDR3 is TGCAGTGTGTGGGGGGCCCAAGAGACCCAGTACTTC. Encoded protein: CSVWGAQETQYF.

This clonotype was recorded at least ten times. This chain links TRBV29-1 with TRBJ1-1; 9 bases are shared with TRBD1. This CDR3 is 15 amino acids long. In germline, CDR1 is SQVTM, CDR2 ANQGSEA. Unmatched junction bases numbered 3, after V lost 0 bases and J lost 1 base. In nucleotides, the CDR3 is TGCAGCGTTGAAGAGACAGGGGGTCGGAACACTGAAGCTTTCTTT. It encodes CSVEETGGRNTEAFF.

The rearrangement joins TRBV10-2 to TRBJ1-1; D is perhaps TRBD1 (5 bases). This CDR3 has 13 residues. Deletions cut 3 bases from V and 3 bases from J, with 8 bases between. The germline V gene has CDR1 WSHSY and CDR2 SAAADI. The CDR3 protein is CASSDIGDTEAFF. As DNA, the CDR3 is TGCGCCAGCAGTGATATAGGGGACACTGAAGCTTTCTTT.

This clonotype was counted ten times or more. The chain is built from TRBV6-6 and TRBJ1-3; perhaps TRBD1 as D (5 bases). The CDR3 covers 19 residues. Germline values: CDR1 MNHNY, CDR2 SVGAGI (reference sequence). V lost 2 bases to trimming and J lost 0 bases, with 20 bases between them. The CDR3 reads CASSYLLAGTSASGNTIYF. As DNA, the CDR3 is TGTGCCAGCAGTTACCTCCTCGCCGGGACGTCCGCCTCTGGAAACACCATATATTTT.

The chain joins TRBV30 to TRBJ1-1, with D unresolved. Trimming shortened V by 0 bases and J by 8 bases, and 10 bases separated the two germline ends. Germline-derived CDR1 and CDR2 are GTSNPN and SVGIG (reference sequence). The CDR3 is 12 residues long. The CDR3 DNA reads TGTGCCTGGAGTGTCGGAAGTTCCGAAGCTTTCTTT. Residues: CAWSVGSSEAFF.

The chain is built from TRBV2 and TRBJ1-1; D perhaps matches TRBD1 (6 bases). CDR3 length: 16 residues. Germline lookup yields CDR1 SNHLY and CDR2 FYNNEI. Between the trimmed V and J ends, which lost 3 bases and 14 bases, there was a span of 28 bases. The CDR3 is CASSDQTGFGPPGAFF. For the CDR3, the DNA is TGTGCCAGCAGTGACCAAACAGGGTTCGGTCCACCAGGGGCCTTCTTT.

This clonotype was seen more than once but under ten times. V and J are TRBV10-3 and TRBJ1-1; D ambiguous. The CDR3 totals 13 residues. The V and J ends lost 3 bases and 4 bases respectively, with 9 bases between them. The V gene's germline CDR1 is ENHRY and CDR2 SYGVKD. The chain's CDR3 is CAISDKAGTEAFF. Written as DNA, the CDR3 is TGTGCCATCAGTGATAAGGCGGGCACTGAAGCTTTCTTT.

The V call is TRBV4-1, the J call TRBJ1-2; D is unclear. Germline values: CDR1 MGHRA, CDR2 YSYEKL. The CDR3 has 13 residues. Trimming pared 0 bases from V and 5 bases from J, leaving 7 bases between. In DNA form, the CDR3 reads TGCGCCAGCAGCCAAGACTCCATGTATGGCTACACCTTC. Encoded protein: CASSQDSMYGYTF.